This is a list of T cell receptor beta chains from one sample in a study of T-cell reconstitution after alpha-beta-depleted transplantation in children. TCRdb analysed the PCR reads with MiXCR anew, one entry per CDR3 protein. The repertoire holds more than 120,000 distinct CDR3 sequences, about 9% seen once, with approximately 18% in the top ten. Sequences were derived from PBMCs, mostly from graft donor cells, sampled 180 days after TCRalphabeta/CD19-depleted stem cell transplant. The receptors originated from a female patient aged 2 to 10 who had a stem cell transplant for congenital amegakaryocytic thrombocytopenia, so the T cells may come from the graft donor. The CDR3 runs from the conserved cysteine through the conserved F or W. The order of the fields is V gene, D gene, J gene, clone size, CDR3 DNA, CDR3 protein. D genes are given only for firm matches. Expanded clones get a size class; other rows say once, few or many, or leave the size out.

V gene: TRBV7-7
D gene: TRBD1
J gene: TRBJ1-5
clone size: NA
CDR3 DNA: TGTGCCAGCAGCTTAGGTCAGGGGGCATCGAGTCAGCCCCAGCATTTT
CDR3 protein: CASSLGQGASSQPQHF

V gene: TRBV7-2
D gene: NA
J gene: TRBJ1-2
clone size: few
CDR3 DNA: TGTGCCAGCAGCTCAGAGGGGGGCCTGGGTGGCTACACCTTC
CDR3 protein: CASSSEGGLGGYTF

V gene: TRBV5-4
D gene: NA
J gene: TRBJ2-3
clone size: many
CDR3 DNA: TGTGCCAGGAAGGGGCCCTCTAGCACAGATACGCAGTATTTT
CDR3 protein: CARKGPSSTDTQYF

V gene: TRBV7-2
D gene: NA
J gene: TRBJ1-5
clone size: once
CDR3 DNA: TGTGCCAGCAGCTTAGTGTGGACGGAGAATGGCAATCAGCCCCAGCATTTT
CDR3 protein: CASSLVWTENGNQPQHF

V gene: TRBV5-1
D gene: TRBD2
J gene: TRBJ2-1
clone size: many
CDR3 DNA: TGCGCCAGCAGCTTCCTAGCGGGAGTAGGTATCCACAATGAGCAGTTCTTC
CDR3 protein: CASSFLAGVGIHNEQFF

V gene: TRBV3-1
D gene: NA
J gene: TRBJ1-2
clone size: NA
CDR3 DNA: TGTGCCAGCAGGGCGGACAGTCGGTCGGTTGGCTACACCTTC
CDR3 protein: CASRADSRSVGYTF

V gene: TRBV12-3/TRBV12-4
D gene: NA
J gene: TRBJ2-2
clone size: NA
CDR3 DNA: TGTGCCAGCAGTTATCCAGGCGGGCCACCGAACACCGGGGAGCTGTTTTTT
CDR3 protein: CASSYPGGPPNTGELFF

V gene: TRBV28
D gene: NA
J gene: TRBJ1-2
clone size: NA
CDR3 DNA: TGTGCCAGCAGTTTTCGCCTTAGCTTTGGCTACACCTTC
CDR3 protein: CASSFRLSFGYTF

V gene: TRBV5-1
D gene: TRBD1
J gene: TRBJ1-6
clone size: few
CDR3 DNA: TGCGCCAGCAGGCCTACAGGGGGGAGCTCCTATAATTCACCCCTCCACTTT
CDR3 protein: CASRPTGGSSYNSPLHF

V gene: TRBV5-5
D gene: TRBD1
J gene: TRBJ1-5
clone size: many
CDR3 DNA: TGTGCCAGCAGCTTTGGACAGGGTAATCAGCCCCAGCATTTT
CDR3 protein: CASSFGQGNQPQHF

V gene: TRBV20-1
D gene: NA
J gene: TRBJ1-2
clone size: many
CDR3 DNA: TGCAGTGCTAGTGGGGGTGCTAACTATGGCTACACCTTC
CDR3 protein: CSASGGANYGYTF

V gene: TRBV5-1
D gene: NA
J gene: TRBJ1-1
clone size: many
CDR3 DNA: TGCGCCAGCAGCTTGGATTATTCTGAAGCTTTCTTT
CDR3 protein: CASSLDYSEAFF